Sequencing of this T cell receptor beta chain was carried out in a study of graft-versus-host responses after intestinal transplantation (dated by TCRdb to 2020 to 2023). With respect to the entire study: The transplants that recipients received were multivisceral, liver-intestinal, or isolated intestinal. To identify alloreactive clones, pre-transplant mixed lymphocyte reaction products were sequenced and compared with unstimulated pre-transplant donor and recipient T cells. Bulk TCR-beta CDR3 sequencing was used to track graft-versus-host and host-versus-graft alloreactive T cell clones in the graft, circulation and bone marrow after intestinal transplantation. Donor T cell macrochimerism was defined as a peak of at least 4% donor T cells among recipient peripheral blood mononuclear cells. Every recipient was given anti-thymocyte globulin induction, followed by around three years of maintenance tacrolimus and steroids. The cohort enrolled 20 to 30 intestinal transplant recipients including one retransplant, and a few patients lacking pretransplant specimens were excluded. Rather than going through the commercial service, samples from three later patients were sequenced in-house on an Illumina MiSeq and processed with MiXCR.

CDR1 SNHLY and CDR2 FYNNEI were looked up in the germline V gene. Taken from cysteine to phenylalanine, the CDR3 has 14 residues. Only the CDR3 DNA is retained, 42 bases long and in frame from the first base. From V the trimming removes 1 base and from J it removes 5 bases, while the gene matches leave 3 bases of the junction unaccounted for. Concerning this clone: There is no known antigen for this receptor. Nothing much larger sits one base from this clone, and base qualities are not available.

Per the publication, the time point label means: cells obtained before transplantation from donor or recipient. CD3+CD4+ and CD3+CD8+ populations were FACS-sorted from unstimulated pre-transplant donor and recipient cells taken from spleen or lymph nodes. Beyond this particular receptor, the publication reports: In patients with donor T cell macrochimerism, the allografts had high GvH to HvG T cell clonal ratios. The relatively low number and heterogeneity of intestinal transplant patients limited the conclusions. GvH clones were found in recipient bone marrow, and some of the GvH clones appeared earlier in ileal mucosa or blood, which is consistent with an intestinal mucosal origin. Early after transplant, peak levels of circulating GvH clones were associated with declines in HvG clones.

Libraries were constructed by the immunoSEQ multiplex PCR assay. For most patients, genomic DNA was isolated with the Qiagen DNeasy Blood and Tissue Kit and sent frozen to Adaptive Biotechnologies for TCR sequencing. High-throughput TCR-beta CDR3 sequencing of genomic DNA from most patients was performed by Adaptive Biotechnologies. As for the original processing: TCR sequencing data were retrieved from Adaptive's ImmunoSEQ software for 18 patients, whereas a few other patients were processed with MiXCR and VDJtools. CD4 versus CD8 sorting errors were corrected by removing sequences found in both subsets at a frequency ratio below 5:1. CDR3 nucleotide sequences shared by donor and recipient were removed because the origin of these sequences could not be assigned. At least 2-fold expansion over unstimulated cells and a minimum CFSE-low frequency of 0.002% (template counts) or 0.001% (read counts) were required for clones to be classified as alloreactive. A clone was considered mappable if detected in the sequenced pre-transplant spleen, lymph node, or MLR CFSE-low populations of the donor or recipient. Cumulative frequency of alloreactive clones was calculated as a percentage of all sequences weighted by copy number. TCRdb holds this immuneACCESS table with in-frame rearrangements only. Some clones are missing; in checked studies, unresolved V genes explain under half, and the rest has no known cause. V, J and clone size derive from that table, while D and trimming were established from the DNA sequence. The sample includes 84,000 or so clones, with roughly 80% observed a single time. Clones ranked in the top ten supply roughly 0.8% of the sample.

The source was unstimulated CD4+ T cells sorted from spleen or lymph node cells, collected before intestinal transplant. This clonotype was obtained from a human donor who received an intestinal transplant. The rearrangement combines TRBV2 with TRBJ2-3; a stretch of 7 junction bases matches TRBD2. The nucleotides are TGTGCCAGCAGTGAAGGCCCGGGGGGAGATACGCAGTATTTT. The translation is CASSEGPGGDTQYF. Reference TRBV2 and TRBJ2-3 proteins supply the regions before and after the CDR3; the full variable domain is: EPEVTQTPSHQVTQMGQEVILRCVPISNHLYFYWYRQILGQKVEFLVSFYNNEISEKSEIFDDQFSVERPDGSNFTLKIRSTKLEDSAMYFCASSEGPGGDTQYFGPGTRLTVL.